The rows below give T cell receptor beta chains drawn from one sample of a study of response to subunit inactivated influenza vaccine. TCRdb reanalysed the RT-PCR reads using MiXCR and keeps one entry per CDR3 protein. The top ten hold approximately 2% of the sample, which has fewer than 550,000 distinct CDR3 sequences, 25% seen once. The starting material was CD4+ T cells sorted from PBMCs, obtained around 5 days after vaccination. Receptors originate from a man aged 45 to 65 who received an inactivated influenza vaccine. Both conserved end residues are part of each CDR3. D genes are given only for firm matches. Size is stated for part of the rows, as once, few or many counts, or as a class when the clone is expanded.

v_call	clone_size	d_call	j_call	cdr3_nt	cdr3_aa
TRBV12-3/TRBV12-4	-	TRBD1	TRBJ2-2	TGTGCCAGCAGTTTGTCATCCACAGGGGGCGGCGGGGAGCTGTTTTTT	CASSLSSTGGGGELFF
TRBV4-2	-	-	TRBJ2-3	TGTGCCAGCAGCCAACGGGACCCCGCTAAAGATACGCAGTATTTT	CASSQRDPAKDTQYF
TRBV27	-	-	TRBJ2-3	TGTGCCAGCAGTTTAGTGGCGGGGGCCTGGAGCGGTACGCAGTATTTT	CASSLVAGAWSGTQYF
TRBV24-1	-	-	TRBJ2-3	TGTGCCACCAGTGACAGGTCAACTTTGGGGGCGGATACGCAGTATTTT	CATSDRSTLGADTQYF
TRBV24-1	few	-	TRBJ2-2	TGTGCCACCAGTGATTGGAGCACAGGGATCGCGTGGAACACCGGGGAGCTGTTTTTT	CATSDWSTGIAWNTGELFF
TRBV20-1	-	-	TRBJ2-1	TGCAGTTACCGCACGGGCGTCAATGAGCAGTTCTTC	CSYRTGVNEQFF
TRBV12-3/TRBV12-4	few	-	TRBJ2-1	TGTGCCAGCAGGACCGCAGGACGGGACAATGAGCAGTTCTTC	CASRTAGRDNEQFF
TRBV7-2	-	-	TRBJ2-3	TGTGCCAGCAGCTTAGTTGCCAGCGGCACAGATACGCAGTATTTT	CASSLVASGTDTQYF
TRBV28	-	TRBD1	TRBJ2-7	TGTGCCAGCAGTGCCCCGGACAGGGCGTATGCCGAGCAGTACTTC	CASSAPDRAYAEQYF
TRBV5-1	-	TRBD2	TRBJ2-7	TGCGCCAGCAGCTTGACTAGCGGGAAGACGGGCGAGCAGTACTTC	CASSLTSGKTGEQYF
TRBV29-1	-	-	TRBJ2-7	TGCAGCGTCGTCGAATCTGCATCGGTTGAGCAGTACTTC	CSVVESASVEQYF
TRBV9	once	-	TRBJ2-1	TGTGCCAGCAGCGTAGATCCGGACAACTCCTACAATGAGCAGTTCTTC	CASSVDPDNSYNEQFF
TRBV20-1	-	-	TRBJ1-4	TGCAGTGCTAGAGCACCCGCCGGCGCTAATGAAAAACTGTTTTTT	CSARAPAGANEKLFF
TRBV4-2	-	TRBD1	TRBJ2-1	TGTGCCAGCAGCCATCGGGGACAGGGGTTATATGAGCAGTTCTTC	CASSHRGQGLYEQFF
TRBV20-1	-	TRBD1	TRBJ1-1	TGCAGTGCTCTTATCGGGACAGCGAACACTGAAGCTTTCTTT	CSALIGTANTEAFF
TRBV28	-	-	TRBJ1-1	TGTGCCACACGCCGGGGGGGTAACATGAACACTGAAGCTTTCTTT	CATRRGGNMNTEAFF
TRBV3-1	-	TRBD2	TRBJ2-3	TGTGCCTGCTGTTTTCCAAGACTAGCGGGGGGTAGCACAGATACGCAGTATTTT	CACCFPRLAGGSTDTQYF
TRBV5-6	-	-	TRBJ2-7	TGTGCCAGCACCCTGGTTGAAGGGGGGACCTACGAGCAGTACTTC	CASTLVEGGTYEQYF
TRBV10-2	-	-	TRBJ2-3	TGCGCCAGCAACTGGGCCACCACAGATACGCAGTATTTT	CASNWATTDTQYF
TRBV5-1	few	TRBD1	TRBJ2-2	TGCGCCAGCAGCTTGGCCGCCAGGGGGACCGGGGAGCTGTTTTTT	CASSLAARGTGELFF
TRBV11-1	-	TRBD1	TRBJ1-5	TGTGCCAGCAGCTTATCTCCAGGGGGCGGGGGAGGCAATCAGCCCCAGCATTTT	CASSLSPGGGGGNQPQHF
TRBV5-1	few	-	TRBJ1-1	TGCGCCAGCAGCTTGGCCGAGGACCCGGTCACTGAAGCTTTCTTT	CASSLAEDPVTEAFF
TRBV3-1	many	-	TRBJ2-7	TGTGCCAGCAGCCAAGATGACCGGTACGAGCAGTACTTC	CASSQDDRYEQYF
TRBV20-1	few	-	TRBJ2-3	TGCAGTGCTCTTATCGCTTTTGCTAGCACAGATACGCAGTATTTT	CSALIAFASTDTQYF
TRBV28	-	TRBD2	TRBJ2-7	TGTGCCAGCAGTTTTCGTAGTGGGAGGGTCCACGAGCAGTACTTC	CASSFRSGRVHEQYF
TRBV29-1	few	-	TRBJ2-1	TGCAGCGCCGCCAAGGGGGGCCTAGGCAATGAGCAGTTCTTC	CSAAKGGLGNEQFF
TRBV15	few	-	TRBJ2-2	TGTGCCACCAGCACGAGAACCACCGGGGAGCTGTTTTTT	CATSTRTTGELFF
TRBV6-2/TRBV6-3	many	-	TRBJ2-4	TGTGCCAGCAGCTCCGGGACCCAAGGAAACATTCAGTACTTC	CASSSGTQGNIQYF
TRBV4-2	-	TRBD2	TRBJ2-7	TGTGCCAGCAGCCGGTACCGGGGGGGTAGCTCCTACGAGCAGTACTTC	CASSRYRGGSSYEQYF
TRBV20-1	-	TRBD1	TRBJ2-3	TGCAGTGCTGGGTACAGGGGCCCCACAGATACGCAGTATTTT	CSAGYRGPTDTQYF
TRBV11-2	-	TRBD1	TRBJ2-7	TGTGCCAGCAGCTTAGCCGGGGACAGTACCTACGAGCAGTACTTC	CASSLAGDSTYEQYF
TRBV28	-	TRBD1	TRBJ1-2	TGTGCCAGCAGAGACAGGGAGGTGGCCTATGGCTACACCTTC	CASRDREVAYGYTF
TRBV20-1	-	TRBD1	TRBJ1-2	TGCAGTGCTAGGCGGGGGCAGGGGGCAAACTATGGCTACACCTTC	CSARRGQGANYGYTF
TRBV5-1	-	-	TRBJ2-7	TGCGCCAGCAGCTTGGCGGGAGAGATCGGCGAGCAGTACTTC	CASSLAGEIGEQYF
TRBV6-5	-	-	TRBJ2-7	TGTGCCAGCAGTTACTCGATAGCCCCGGGCGGGATTAACTACGAGCAGTACTTC	CASSYSIAPGGINYEQYF
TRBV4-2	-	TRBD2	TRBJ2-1	TGTGCCAGCAGCCAAGATGCGGGAGCTTCAAAAACCTTC	CASSQDAGASKTF